Included here is one TCR beta chain sequence, with context. V lost 0 bases, J lost 5 bases, and 11 bases lay in between. Germline CDR1 and CDR2: MNHEY and SVGAGI. The CDR3 covers 15 residues. Only in-frame clones appear in the TCRdb table, and some are missing; sequencing was by immunoSEQ multiplex PCR. The data hold roughly 760,000 clones, with 74% observed a single time. These data belong to a study of shared clonotypes between healthy human individuals. This sequence joins TRBV6-5 and TRBJ1-5; TRBD1 might be the D (6 bases). The receptor was isolated from a woman aged 30 to 39 in good health. Input material: memory CD4+ T cells sorted from blood. Noted subset: CD45RA-negative fraction. The CDR3 sequence is CASSYSLAGDQPQHF. The DNA for the CDR3 is TGTGCCAGCAGTTACTCTTTGGCAGGGGATCAGCCCCAGCATTTT.